This paragraph covers one TCR beta chain sequence. While infection was still active, Seattle patients were enrolled and then followed longitudinally. These data originate in a study of blood T cell repertoires in COVID-19. The wider study: Acute-phase and convalescent COVID-19 samples originated in the United States, Italy and Spain. T cells, B-cell-depleted T cells, or PBMCs provided the cDNA or gDNA that served as material.

CDR1 is SGHVS, CDR2 FNYEAQ, per germline. V was cut by 5 bases and J by 2 bases, with 9 bases left in between. CDR3 length: 13 residues. Authors' analysis steps: Amplification of reference gene primers provided the estimated nucleated cell counts. TCRdb's table, derived via immunoSEQ multiplex PCR, lists solely in-frame clones and lacks some. That table furnishes V, J and clone size, whereas the DNA furnished D and trimming. The sample has hundreds of thousands of clones, around 87% seen once; the top ten hold about 2.3%. The rearrangement joins TRBV7-6 to TRBJ2-5; D call uncertain. Material for sequencing was peripheral blood. The receptor's source is a woman aged 60-70 years with COVID-19, enrolled during active disease. The CDR3 spells CASSPRQQETQYF. The CDR3 nucleotides read TGTGCCAGCAGCCCCAGGCAGCAAGAGACCCAGTACTTC.